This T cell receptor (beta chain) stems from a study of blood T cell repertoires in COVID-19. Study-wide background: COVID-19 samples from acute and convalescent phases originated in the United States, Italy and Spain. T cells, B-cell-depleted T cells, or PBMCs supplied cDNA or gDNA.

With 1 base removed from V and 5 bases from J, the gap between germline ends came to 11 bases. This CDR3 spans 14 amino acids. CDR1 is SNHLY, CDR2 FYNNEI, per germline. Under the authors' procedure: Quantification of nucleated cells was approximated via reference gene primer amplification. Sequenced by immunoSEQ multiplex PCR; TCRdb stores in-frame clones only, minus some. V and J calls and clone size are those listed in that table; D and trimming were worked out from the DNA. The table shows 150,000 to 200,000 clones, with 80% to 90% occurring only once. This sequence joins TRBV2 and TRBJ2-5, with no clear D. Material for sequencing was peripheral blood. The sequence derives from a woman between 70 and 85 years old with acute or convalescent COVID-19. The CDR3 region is CASSEGYSRETQYF. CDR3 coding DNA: TGTGCCAGCAGTGAAGGTTACAGCCGCGAGACCCAGTACTTC.